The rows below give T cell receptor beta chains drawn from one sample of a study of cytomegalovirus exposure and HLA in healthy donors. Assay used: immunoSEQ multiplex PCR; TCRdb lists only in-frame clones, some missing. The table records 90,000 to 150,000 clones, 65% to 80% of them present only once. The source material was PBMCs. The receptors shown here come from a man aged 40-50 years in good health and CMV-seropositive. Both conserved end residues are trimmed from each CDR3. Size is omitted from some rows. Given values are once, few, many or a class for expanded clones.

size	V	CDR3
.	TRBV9	ASSVGSGANVLT
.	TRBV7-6	ASSLARGGDSYEQY
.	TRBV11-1	ASSLATGAYEQY
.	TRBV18	ASSQSSARNTEAF
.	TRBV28	ASSPPLNYGYT
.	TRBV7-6	ASSRGTSLSEQY
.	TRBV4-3	ASSQEGRDYNEQF
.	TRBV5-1	ASSSVGGYEQY
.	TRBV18	ASSAGQSRNSPLH
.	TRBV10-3	AISDSLAGGPVGPETQY
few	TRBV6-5	ASSYSKVDYYGYT
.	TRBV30	AWHIYRGNTGELF
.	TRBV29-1	SVSIGGSSYGYT
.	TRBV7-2	ASSPDRVNEKLF
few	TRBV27	ASIQREGFNSPLH